The rows below give T cell receptor beta chains drawn from one sample of a study of cytomegalovirus exposure and HLA in healthy donors. Clones were read by immunoSEQ multiplex PCR, and TCRdb kept only the in-frame ones, dropping some. The sample lists about 97,000 clones; 77% were seen once. Sequences were obtained from PBMCs. Receptors originate from a male donor in good health and CMV-seropositive. The CDR3 runs from the conserved cysteine through the conserved F or W. The order of the fields is CDR3 protein, CDR3 DNA, V gene, J gene, D gene, clone size, CDR3 length. D genes are given only for firm matches. Part of the rows lack a size; the others show once, few, many or a class for expanded clones.

CDR3 protein: CASSLGQGAHTGELFF
CDR3 DNA: TGTGCCAGCAGCTTAGGGCAGGGCGCCCACACCGGGGAGCTGTTTTTT
V gene: TRBV7-3
J gene: TRBJ2-2
D gene: -
clone size: -
CDR3 length: 16

CDR3 protein: CASSSSSGQGGYTF
CDR3 DNA: TGTGCCAGCAGCTCCTCCTCGGGCCAGGGTGGCTACACCTTC
V gene: TRBV7-6
J gene: TRBJ1-2
D gene: -
clone size: -
CDR3 length: 14

CDR3 protein: CASSPGQGWETQYF
CDR3 DNA: TGTGCCAGTTCGCCGGGACAGGGGTGGGAGACCCAGTACTTC
V gene: TRBV19
J gene: TRBJ2-5
D gene: TRBD1
clone size: once
CDR3 length: 14

CDR3 protein: CASSSSGTRGNEQFF
CDR3 DNA: TGTGCCAGCAGCTCGTCCGGGACTAGAGGCAATGAGCAGTTCTTC
V gene: TRBV7-2
J gene: TRBJ2-1
D gene: TRBD2
clone size: -
CDR3 length: 15

CDR3 protein: CASSPRDIWDRIISYNEQFF
CDR3 DNA: TGCGCCAGCAGCCCCCGGGACATATGGGACCGCATCATTTCCTACAATGAGCAGTTCTTC
V gene: TRBV5-1
J gene: TRBJ2-1
D gene: -
clone size: few
CDR3 length: 20

CDR3 protein: CASSTPGTGKTEAFF
CDR3 DNA: TGTGCCAGTAGTACCCCCGGGACAGGGAAGACTGAAGCTTTCTTT
V gene: TRBV19
J gene: TRBJ1-1
D gene: TRBD1
clone size: -
CDR3 length: 15

CDR3 protein: CASSLWQGSEQYF
CDR3 DNA: TGTGCCAGCAGTTTATGGCAGGGGAGCGAGCAGTACTTC
V gene: TRBV27
J gene: TRBJ2-7
D gene: -
clone size: once
CDR3 length: 13

CDR3 protein: CASSLQGEKLFF
CDR3 DNA: TGTGCCAGCAGCTTACAGGGTGAAAAACTGTTTTTT
V gene: TRBV9
J gene: TRBJ1-4
D gene: -
clone size: -
CDR3 length: 12

CDR3 protein: CASSPGQGFNEQYF
CDR3 DNA: TGTGCCAGCAGCCCGGGACAGGGGTTTAACGAGCAGTACTTC
V gene: TRBV7-9
J gene: TRBJ2-7
D gene: TRBD1
clone size: -
CDR3 length: 14

CDR3 protein: CASSLAGGELFF
CDR3 DNA: TGTGCCAGCAGCTTAGCCGGCGGGGAGCTGTTTTTT
V gene: TRBV7-9
J gene: TRBJ2-2
D gene: -
clone size: -
CDR3 length: 12

CDR3 protein: CASSAEDEQYF
CDR3 DNA: TGTGCCAGCTCAGCAGAGGACGAGCAGTACTTC
V gene: TRBV18
J gene: TRBJ2-7
D gene: -
clone size: few
CDR3 length: 11

CDR3 protein: CSSSRVGTRQFF
CDR3 DNA: TGTTCCAGCAGCCGGGTGGGGACTAGGCAGTTCTTC
V gene: TRBV7-9
J gene: TRBJ2-1
D gene: TRBD2
clone size: -
CDR3 length: 12

CDR3 protein: CASSILDRSNQPQHF
CDR3 DNA: TGTGCCAGCAGTATCCTGGACAGGAGCAATCAGCCCCAGCATTTT
V gene: TRBV6-1
J gene: TRBJ1-5
D gene: TRBD1
clone size: -
CDR3 length: 15

CDR3 protein: CASRRTWGGAREQYF
CDR3 DNA: TGTGCCAGCAGACGTACGTGGGGGGGGGCTAGGGAGCAGTACTTC
V gene: TRBV7-2
J gene: TRBJ2-7
D gene: -
clone size: -
CDR3 length: 15

CDR3 protein: CASSFRTGGEQYF
CDR3 DNA: TGTGCCAGCAGCTTCCGGACAGGGGGCGAGCAGTACTTC
V gene: TRBV9
J gene: TRBJ2-7
D gene: TRBD1
clone size: -
CDR3 length: 13

CDR3 protein: CASSLKFLAGELDTQYF
CDR3 DNA: TGTGCCAGCAGTTTAAAGTTTCTAGCGGGAGAACTAGATACGCAGTATTTT
V gene: TRBV27
J gene: TRBJ2-3
D gene: TRBD2
clone size: once
CDR3 length: 17

CDR3 protein: CASSVEGITEAFF
CDR3 DNA: TGTGCCAGCAGCGTAGAGGGGATCACTGAAGCTTTCTTT
V gene: TRBV9
J gene: TRBJ1-1
D gene: -
clone size: -
CDR3 length: 13

CDR3 protein: CSANREETQYF
CDR3 DNA: TGCAGTGCTAACAGGGAAGAGACCCAGTACTTC
V gene: TRBV20-1
J gene: TRBJ2-5
D gene: -
clone size: -
CDR3 length: 11

CDR3 protein: CASSGGQGVSPLHF
CDR3 DNA: TGTGCCAGCAGTGGGGGACAGGGCGTGTCACCCCTCCACTTT
V gene: TRBV2
J gene: TRBJ1-6
D gene: TRBD1
clone size: few
CDR3 length: 14

CDR3 protein: CASSSSTLGELFF
CDR3 DNA: TGTGCCAGCAGCTCATCTACCCTCGGGGAGCTGTTTTTT
V gene: TRBV7-2
J gene: TRBJ2-2
D gene: -
clone size: -
CDR3 length: 13